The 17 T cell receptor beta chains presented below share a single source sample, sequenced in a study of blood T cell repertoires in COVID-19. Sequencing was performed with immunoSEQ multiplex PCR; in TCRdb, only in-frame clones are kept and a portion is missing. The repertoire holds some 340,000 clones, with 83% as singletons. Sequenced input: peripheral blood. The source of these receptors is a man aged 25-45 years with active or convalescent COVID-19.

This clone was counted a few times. CDR3 sequence: CASSLVRESYEQYF. CDR3 bases: TGTGCCAGCAGCTTAGTTCGGGAGTCCTACGAGCAGTACTTC. This sequence joins TRBV7-2 and TRBJ2-7; D perhaps matches TRBD2 (6 bases). This CDR3 region has 14 residues. V lost 1 base to trimming and J lost 1 base, with 8 bases between them. Germline V lookup: CDR1 SGHTA, CDR2 FQGNSA.

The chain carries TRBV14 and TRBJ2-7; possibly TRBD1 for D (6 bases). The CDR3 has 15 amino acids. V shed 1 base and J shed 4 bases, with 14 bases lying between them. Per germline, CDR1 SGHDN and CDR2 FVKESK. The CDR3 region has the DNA TGTGCCAGCAGCCAAGTGGACAGCGCCGGGTACGAGCAGTACTTC. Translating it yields CASSQVDSAGYEQYF.

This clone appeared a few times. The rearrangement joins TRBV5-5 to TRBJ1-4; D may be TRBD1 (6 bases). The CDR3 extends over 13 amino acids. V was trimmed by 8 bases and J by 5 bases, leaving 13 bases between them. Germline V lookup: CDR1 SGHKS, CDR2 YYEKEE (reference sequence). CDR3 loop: CASTGLSNEKLFF. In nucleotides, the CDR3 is TGTGCCAGTACAGGGTTAAGCAATGAAAAACTGTTTTTT.

CDR3 sequence: CATSDLRDRDEQFF. In DNA form, the CDR3 reads TGTGCCACCAGTGATTTGAGAGACAGGGATGAGCAGTTCTTC. V gene TRBV24-1 combines with J gene TRBJ2-1; TRBD1 matches at 7 bases. The V and J ends lost 0 bases and 8 bases, in that order; junction bases with no gene match: 3. The CDR3 has 14 amino acids. Germline V gene data show CDR1 as KGHDR and CDR2 as SFDVKD.

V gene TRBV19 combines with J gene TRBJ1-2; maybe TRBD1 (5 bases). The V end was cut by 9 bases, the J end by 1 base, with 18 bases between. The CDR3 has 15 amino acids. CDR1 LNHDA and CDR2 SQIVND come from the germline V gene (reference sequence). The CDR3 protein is CASNGGRGRNYGYTF. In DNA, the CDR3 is TGTGCCAGCAACGGGGGAAGAGGCCGTAACTATGGCTACACCTTC.

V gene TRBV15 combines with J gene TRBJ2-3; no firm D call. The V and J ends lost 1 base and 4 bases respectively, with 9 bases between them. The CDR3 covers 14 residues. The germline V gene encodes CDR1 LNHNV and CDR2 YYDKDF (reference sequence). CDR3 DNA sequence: TGTGCCACCAGCAGAGGTCCAGCGCCAGATACGCAGTATTTT. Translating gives CATSRGPAPDTQYF. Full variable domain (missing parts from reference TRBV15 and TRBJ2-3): DAMVIQNPRYQVTQFGKPVTLSCSQTLNHNVMYWYQQKSSQAPKLLFHYYDKDFNNEADTPDNFQSRRPNTSFCFLDIRSPGLGDTAMYLCATSRGPAPDTQYFGPGTRLTVL.

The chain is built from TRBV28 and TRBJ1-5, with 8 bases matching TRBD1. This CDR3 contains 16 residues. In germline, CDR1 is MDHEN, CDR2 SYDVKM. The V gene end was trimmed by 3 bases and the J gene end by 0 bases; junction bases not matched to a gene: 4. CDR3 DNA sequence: TGTGCCAGCAGTTTTACAGGGGGACATAGCAATCAGCCCCAGCATTTT. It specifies CASSFTGGHSNQPQHF.

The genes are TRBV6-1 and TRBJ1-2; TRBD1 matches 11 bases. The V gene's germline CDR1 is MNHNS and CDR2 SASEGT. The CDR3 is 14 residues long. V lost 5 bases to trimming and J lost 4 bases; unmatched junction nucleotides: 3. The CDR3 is CASSPGTGGYGYTF. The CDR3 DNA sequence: TGTGCCAGCAGTCCCGGGACAGGGGGCTATGGCTACACCTTC.

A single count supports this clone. The CDR3 DNA reads as TGTGCCAGCAGTTTAGAGCCCAATCAGCCCCAGCATTTT. Residues: CASSLEPNQPQHF. V gene TRBV27 combines with J gene TRBJ1-5; D remains ambiguous. The CDR3 is 13 residues long. CDR1 and CDR2 from the germline V gene are MNHEY and SMNVEV (reference sequence). V lost 2 bases, J lost 3 bases, and 5 bases lay in between.

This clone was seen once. Written as DNA, the CDR3 is TGCGCCAGCAGCTTGGAGGTTGGAGGGACCGGGGAGCTGTTTTTT. Translation: CASSLEVGGTGELFF. J is TRBJ2-2 and V is TRBV5-1; TRBD2 might be the D (6 bases). Looked up from germline, CDR1 is SGHRS and CDR2 is YFSETQ. V lost 0 bases and J lost 5, with 11 bases in between. The CDR3 has 15 residues.

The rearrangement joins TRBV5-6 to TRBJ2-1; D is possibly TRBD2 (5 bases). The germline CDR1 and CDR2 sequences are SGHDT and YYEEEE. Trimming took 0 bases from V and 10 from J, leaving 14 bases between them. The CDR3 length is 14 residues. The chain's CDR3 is CASSLGLRGGEQFF. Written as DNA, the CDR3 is TGTGCCAGCAGCTTGGGTCTAAGAGGCGGGGAGCAGTTCTTC.

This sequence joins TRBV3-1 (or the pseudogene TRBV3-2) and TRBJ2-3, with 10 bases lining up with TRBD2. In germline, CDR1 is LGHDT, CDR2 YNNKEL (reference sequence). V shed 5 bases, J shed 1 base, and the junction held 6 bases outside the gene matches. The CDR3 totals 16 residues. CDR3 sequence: CASSFIAGGGTDTQYF. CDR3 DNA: TGTGCCAGCAGCTTCATAGCGGGAGGAGGCACAGATACGCAGTATTTT.

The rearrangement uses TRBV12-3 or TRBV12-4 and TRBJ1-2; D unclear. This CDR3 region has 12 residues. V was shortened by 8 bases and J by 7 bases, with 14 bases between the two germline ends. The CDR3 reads CASLGVGGGYTF. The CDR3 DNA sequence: TGTGCCAGCTTAGGAGTTGGAGGTGGCTACACCTTC.

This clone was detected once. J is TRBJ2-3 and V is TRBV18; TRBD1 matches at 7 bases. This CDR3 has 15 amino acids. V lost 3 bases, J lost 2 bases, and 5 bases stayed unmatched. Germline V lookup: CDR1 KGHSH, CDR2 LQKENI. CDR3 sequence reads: CASSPTGAHTDTQYF. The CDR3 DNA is TGTGCCAGCTCACCCACAGGGGCACACACAGATACGCAGTATTTT.

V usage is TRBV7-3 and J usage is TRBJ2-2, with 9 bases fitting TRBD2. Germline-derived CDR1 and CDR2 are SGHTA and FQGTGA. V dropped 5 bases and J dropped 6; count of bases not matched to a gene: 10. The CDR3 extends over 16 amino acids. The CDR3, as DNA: TGTGCCAGCAGCCCAGAGGGCGGGAGGGCCTCCGGGGAGCTGTTTTTT. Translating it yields CASSPEGGRASGELFF.

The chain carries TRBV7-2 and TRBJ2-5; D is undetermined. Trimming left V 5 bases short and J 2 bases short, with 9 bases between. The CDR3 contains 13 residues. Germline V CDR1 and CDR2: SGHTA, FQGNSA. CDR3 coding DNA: TGTGCCAGCAGCCGTCCCAGACAAGAGACCCAGTACTTC. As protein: CASSRPRQETQYF.

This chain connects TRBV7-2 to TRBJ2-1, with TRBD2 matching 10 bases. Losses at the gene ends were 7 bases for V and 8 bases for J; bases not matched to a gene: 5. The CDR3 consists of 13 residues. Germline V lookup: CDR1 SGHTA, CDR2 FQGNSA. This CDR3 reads CASTLAGVYEQFF. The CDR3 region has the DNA TGTGCCAGCACCCTAGCGGGAGTTTATGAGCAGTTCTTC.